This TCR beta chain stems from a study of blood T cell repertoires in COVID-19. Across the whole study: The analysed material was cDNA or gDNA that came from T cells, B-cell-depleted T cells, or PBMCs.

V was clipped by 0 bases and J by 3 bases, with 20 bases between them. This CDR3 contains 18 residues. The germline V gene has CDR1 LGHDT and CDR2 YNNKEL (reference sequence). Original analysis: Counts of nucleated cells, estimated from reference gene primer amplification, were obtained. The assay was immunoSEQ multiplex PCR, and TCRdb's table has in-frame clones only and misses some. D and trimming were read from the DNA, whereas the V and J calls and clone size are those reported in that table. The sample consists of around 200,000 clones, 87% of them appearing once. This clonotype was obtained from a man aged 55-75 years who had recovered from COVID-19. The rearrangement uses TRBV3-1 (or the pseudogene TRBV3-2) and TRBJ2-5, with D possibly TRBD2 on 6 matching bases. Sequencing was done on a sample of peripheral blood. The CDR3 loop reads CASSQDALRGTLKETQYF. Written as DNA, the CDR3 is TGTGCCAGCAGCCAAGATGCCCTCCGCGGGACCCTAAAAGAGACCCAGTACTTC.